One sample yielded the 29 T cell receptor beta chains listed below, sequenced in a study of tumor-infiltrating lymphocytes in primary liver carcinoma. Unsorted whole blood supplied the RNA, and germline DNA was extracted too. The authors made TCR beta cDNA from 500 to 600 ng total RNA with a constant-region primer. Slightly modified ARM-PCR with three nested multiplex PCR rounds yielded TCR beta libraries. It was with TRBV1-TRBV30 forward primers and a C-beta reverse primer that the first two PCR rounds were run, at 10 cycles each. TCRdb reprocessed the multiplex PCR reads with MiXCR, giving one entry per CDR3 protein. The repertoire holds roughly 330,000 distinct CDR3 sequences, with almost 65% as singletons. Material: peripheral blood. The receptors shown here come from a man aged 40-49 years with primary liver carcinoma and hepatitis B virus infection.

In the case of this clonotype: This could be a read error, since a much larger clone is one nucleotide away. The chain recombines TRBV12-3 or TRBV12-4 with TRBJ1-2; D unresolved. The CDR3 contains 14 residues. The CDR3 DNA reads TGTGTCAGCAGGCTTGGGGAATTTTCCTATGGCTACACCTTC. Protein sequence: CVSRLGEFSYGYTF.

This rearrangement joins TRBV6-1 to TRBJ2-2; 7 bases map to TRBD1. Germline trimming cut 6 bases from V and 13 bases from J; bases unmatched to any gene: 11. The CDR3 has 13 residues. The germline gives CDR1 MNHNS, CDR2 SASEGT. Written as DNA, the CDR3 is TGTGCCAGCAGCTCCACCGGGACAGCCTCGCTGTTTTTT. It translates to CASSSTGTASLFF.

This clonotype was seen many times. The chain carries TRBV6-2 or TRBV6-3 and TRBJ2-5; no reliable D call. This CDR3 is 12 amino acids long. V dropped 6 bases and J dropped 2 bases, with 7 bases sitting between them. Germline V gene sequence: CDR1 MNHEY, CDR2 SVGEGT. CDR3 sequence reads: CASSLIQETQYF. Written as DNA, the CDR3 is TGTGCCAGCAGCCTGATTCAAGAGACCCAGTACTTC.

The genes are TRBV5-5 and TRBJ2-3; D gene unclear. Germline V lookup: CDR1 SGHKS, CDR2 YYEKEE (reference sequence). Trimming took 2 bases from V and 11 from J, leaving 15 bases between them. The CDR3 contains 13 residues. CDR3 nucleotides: TGTGCCAGCAGCTTAGTTCCCGAAGCTGGGCAGTATTTT. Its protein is CASSLVPEAGQYF.

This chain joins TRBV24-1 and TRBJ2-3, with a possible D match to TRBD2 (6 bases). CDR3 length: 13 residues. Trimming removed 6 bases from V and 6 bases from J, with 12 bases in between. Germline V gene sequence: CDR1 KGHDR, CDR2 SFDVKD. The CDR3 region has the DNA TGTGCCACCAGTCCACCCGCGGGGGATACGCAGTATTTT. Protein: CATSPPAGDTQYF.

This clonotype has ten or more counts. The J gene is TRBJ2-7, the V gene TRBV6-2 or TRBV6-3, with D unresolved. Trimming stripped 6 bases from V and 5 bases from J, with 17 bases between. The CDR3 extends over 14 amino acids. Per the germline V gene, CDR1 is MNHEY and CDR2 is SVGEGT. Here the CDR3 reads CASRWEGAVNEQYF. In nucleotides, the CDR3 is TGTGCCAGCAGATGGGAAGGAGCCGTGAACGAGCAGTACTTC.

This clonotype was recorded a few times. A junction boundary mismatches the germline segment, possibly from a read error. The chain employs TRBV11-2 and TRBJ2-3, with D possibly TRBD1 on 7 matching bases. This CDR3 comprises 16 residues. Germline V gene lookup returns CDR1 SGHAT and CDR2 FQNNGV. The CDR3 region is CASSLYDQEGADMQYF. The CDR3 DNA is TGTGCCAGCAGCTTATACGATCAGGAGGGGGCGGATATGCAGTATTTT.

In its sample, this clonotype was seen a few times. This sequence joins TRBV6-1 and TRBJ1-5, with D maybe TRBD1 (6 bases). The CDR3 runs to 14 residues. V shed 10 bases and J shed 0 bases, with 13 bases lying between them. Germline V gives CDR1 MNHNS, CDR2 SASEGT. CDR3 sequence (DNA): TGTGCCACGTACAGGGTCTCTAGCAATCAGCCCCAGCATTTT. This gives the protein CATYRVSSNQPQHF.

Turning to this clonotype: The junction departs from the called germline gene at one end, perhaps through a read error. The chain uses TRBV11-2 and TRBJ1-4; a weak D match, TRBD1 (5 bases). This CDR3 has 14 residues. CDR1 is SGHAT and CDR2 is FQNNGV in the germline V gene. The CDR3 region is CVSSLSRVEEKLCF. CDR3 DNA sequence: TGTGTCAGCAGCTTATCCAGGGTGGAGGAAAAACTGTGTTTT.

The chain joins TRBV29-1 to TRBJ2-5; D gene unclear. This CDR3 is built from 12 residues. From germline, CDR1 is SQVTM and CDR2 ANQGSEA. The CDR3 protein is CTVAFGWPAQYF. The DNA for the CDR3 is TGCACCGTCGCCTTCGGTTGGCCGGCCCAGTACTTC.

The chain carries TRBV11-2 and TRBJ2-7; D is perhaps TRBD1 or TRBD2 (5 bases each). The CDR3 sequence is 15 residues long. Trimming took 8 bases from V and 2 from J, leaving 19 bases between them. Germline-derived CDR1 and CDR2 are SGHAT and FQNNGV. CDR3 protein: CASGSGASEAYEQYF. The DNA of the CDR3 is TGTGCCAGCGGCTCCGGGGCTTCAGAAGCCTACGAGCAGTACTTC.

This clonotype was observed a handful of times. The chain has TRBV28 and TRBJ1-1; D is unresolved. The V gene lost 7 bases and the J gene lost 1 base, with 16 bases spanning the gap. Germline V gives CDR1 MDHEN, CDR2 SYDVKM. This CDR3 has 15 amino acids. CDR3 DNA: TGTGCCAGCAACTTGTTACGGGATACGAACACTGAAGCTTTCTTT. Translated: CASNLLRDTNTEAFF.

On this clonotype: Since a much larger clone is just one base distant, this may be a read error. CDR3 sequence (DNA): TGTGTCATCCTGGGGTTTGGTGACAATGAGCAGTTCTTC. It specifies CVILGFGDNEQFF. The rearrangement links TRBV10-3 to TRBJ2-1; unclear D gene. Germline CDR1 reads ENHRY; CDR2 reads SYGVKD. The length of the CDR3 is 13 residues.

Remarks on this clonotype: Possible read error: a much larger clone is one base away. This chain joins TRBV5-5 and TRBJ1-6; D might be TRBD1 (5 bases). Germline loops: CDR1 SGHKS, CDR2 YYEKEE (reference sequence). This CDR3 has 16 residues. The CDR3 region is CASTLGPAGLNSPLHF. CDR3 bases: TGTGCCAGCACCTTGGGCCCCGCAGGGCTCAATTCACCCCTCCACTTT. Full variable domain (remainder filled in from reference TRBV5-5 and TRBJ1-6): DAGVTQSPTHLIKTRGQQVTLRCSPISGHKSVSWYQQVLGQGPQFIFQYYEKEERGRGNFPDRFSARQFPNYSSELNVNALLLGDSALYLCASTLGPAGLNSPLHFGNGTRLTVT.

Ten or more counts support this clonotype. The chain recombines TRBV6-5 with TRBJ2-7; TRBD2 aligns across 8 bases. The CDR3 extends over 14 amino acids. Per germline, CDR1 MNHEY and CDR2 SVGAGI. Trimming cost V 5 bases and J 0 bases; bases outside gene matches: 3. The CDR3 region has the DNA TGTGCCAGCAGTCAGACTAGCGACTCCTACGAGCAGTACTTC. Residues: CASSQTSDSYEQYF.

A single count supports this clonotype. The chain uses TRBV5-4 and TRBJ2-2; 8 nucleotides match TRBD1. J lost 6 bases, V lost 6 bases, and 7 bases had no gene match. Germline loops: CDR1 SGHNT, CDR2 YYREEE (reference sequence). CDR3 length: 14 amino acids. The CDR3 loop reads CASNLRTGPGELFF. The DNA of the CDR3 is TGTGCCAGCAACTTAAGGACAGGGCCCGGGGAGCTGTTTTTT.

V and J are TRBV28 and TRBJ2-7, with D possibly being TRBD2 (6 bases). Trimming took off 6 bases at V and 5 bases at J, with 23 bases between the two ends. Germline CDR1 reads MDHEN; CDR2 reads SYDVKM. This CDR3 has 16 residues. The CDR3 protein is CASSFHLARWSDEQYF. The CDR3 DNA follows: TGTGCCAGCAGCTTTCACCTAGCGAGATGGTCGGACGAGCAGTACTTC.

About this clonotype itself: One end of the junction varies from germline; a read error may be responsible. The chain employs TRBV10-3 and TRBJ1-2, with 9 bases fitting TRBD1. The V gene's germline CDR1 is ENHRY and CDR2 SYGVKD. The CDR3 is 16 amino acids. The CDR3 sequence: CANSESVGTGTYGYTF. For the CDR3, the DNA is TGTGCCAACAGTGAGTCTGTGGGGACAGGGACCTATGGCTACACCTTC.

Here the CDR3 DNA reads TGTGCCAGCATGACAGGGTTCCCCATGAACACTGAAGCTTTCTTT. Translated: CASMTGFPMNTEAFF. The J gene is TRBJ1-1, the V gene TRBV5-4; 7 bases are shared with TRBD1. J gave up 0 bases and V 6 bases, and 8 bases lay outside the gene matches. The CDR3 runs 15 residues. Germline V gives CDR1 SGHNT, CDR2 YYREEE (reference sequence).

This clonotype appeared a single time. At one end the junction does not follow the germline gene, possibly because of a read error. CDR3 coding DNA: TGTGCGAGCAGGAGGGACACCCGGGAAGATGCGCAGTATTTT. Translated, it gives CASRRDTREDAQYF. This chain uses TRBV12-3 or TRBV12-4 with TRBJ2-3; D assignment may be TRBD1 or TRBD2 (6 bases each). The CDR3 spans 14 residues.

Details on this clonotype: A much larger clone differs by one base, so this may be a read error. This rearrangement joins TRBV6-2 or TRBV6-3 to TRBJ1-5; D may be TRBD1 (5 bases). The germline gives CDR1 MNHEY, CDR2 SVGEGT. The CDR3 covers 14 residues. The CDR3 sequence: CVSTPTGGFQPQHF. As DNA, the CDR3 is TGTGTCAGCACCCCGACGGGGGGTTTTCAGCCCCAGCATTTT.

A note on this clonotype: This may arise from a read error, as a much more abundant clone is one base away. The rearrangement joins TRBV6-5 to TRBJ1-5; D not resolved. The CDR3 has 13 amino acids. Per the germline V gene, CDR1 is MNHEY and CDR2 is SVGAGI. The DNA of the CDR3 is TGTGCCAGCAGTTACGGAAGCTTTCAGTCCCAGCATTTT. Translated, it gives CASSYGSFQSQHF.

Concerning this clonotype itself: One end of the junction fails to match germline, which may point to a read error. The CDR3 DNA reads TGTACCAGCAGTGAACGAGTAGCGGGAGGGTACAGGCAGTACTTC. It codes for CTSSERVAGGYRQYF. V gene TRBV28 combines with J gene TRBJ2-7, with 11 bases lining up with TRBD2. Germline CDR1 MDHEN, CDR2 SYDVKM. This CDR3 region has 15 residues.

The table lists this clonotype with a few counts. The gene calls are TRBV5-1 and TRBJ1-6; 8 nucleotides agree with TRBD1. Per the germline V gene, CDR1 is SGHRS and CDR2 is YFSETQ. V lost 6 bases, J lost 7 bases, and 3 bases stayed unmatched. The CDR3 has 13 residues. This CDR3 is CASTQGGNSPLHF. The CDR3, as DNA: TGCGCCAGCACACAGGGGGGAAATTCACCCCTCCACTTT.

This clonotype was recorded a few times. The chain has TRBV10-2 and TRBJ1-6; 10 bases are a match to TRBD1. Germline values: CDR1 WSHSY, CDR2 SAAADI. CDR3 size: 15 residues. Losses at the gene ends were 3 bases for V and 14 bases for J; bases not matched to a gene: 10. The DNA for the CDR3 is TGCGCCAGCAGTGAATCCGGGACAGGGGATTTTTCCCTCCACTTT. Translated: CASSESGTGDFSLHF.

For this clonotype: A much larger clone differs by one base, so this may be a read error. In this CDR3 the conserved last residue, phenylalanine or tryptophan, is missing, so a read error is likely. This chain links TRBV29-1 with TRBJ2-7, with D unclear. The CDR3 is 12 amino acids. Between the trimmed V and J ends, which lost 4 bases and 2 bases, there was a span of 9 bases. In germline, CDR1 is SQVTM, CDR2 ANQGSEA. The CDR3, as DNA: TGCAGCGTTGGTCCCGGAACCTACGAGCAGTACTAC. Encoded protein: CSVGPGTYEQYY.

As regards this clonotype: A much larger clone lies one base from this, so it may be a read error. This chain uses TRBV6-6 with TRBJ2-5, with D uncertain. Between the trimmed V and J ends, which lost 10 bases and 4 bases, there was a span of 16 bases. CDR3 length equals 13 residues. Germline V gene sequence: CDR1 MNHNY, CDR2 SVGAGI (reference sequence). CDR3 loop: CANRLQTGETQYF. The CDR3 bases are TGTGCCAACAGACTCCAAACGGGAGAGACCCAGTACTTC.

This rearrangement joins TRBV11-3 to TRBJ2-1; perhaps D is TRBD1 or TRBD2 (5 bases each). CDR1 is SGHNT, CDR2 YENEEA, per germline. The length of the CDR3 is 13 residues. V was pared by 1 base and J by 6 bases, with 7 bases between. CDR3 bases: TGTGCCAGCAGCTTAGCGGGGACCAATGAGCAGTTCTTC. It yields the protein CASSLAGTNEQFF.

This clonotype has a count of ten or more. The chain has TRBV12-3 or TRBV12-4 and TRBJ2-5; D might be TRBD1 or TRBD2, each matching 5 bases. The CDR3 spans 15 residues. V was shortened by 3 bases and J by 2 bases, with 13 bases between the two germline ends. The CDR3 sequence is CASSFKGPPQETQYF. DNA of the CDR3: TGTGCCAGCAGTTTCAAGGGACCTCCGCAAGAGACCCAGTACTTC.